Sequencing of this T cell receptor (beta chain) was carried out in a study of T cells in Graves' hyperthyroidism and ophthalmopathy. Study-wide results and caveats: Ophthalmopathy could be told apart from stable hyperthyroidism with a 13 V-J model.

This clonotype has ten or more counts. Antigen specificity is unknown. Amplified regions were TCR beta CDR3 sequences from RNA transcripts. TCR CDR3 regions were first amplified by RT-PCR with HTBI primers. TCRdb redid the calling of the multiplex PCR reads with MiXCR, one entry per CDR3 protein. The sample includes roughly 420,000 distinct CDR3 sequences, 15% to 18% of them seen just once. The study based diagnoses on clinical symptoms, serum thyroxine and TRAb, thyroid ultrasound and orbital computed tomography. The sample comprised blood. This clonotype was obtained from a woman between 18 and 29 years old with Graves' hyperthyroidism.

CDR3 in DNA: TGCGCCAGCAGCCAACCATTATCCGGGGTTCCCTACGAGCAGTACTTC. Protein sequence: CASSQPLSGVPYEQYF. The genes are TRBV4-1 and TRBJ2-7; a weak D match, TRBD2 (5 bases). The V gene lost 2 bases and the J gene lost 2 bases, with 16 bases spanning the gap. This CDR3 region has 16 residues. Germline CDR1 is MGHRA and CDR2 is YSYEKL.